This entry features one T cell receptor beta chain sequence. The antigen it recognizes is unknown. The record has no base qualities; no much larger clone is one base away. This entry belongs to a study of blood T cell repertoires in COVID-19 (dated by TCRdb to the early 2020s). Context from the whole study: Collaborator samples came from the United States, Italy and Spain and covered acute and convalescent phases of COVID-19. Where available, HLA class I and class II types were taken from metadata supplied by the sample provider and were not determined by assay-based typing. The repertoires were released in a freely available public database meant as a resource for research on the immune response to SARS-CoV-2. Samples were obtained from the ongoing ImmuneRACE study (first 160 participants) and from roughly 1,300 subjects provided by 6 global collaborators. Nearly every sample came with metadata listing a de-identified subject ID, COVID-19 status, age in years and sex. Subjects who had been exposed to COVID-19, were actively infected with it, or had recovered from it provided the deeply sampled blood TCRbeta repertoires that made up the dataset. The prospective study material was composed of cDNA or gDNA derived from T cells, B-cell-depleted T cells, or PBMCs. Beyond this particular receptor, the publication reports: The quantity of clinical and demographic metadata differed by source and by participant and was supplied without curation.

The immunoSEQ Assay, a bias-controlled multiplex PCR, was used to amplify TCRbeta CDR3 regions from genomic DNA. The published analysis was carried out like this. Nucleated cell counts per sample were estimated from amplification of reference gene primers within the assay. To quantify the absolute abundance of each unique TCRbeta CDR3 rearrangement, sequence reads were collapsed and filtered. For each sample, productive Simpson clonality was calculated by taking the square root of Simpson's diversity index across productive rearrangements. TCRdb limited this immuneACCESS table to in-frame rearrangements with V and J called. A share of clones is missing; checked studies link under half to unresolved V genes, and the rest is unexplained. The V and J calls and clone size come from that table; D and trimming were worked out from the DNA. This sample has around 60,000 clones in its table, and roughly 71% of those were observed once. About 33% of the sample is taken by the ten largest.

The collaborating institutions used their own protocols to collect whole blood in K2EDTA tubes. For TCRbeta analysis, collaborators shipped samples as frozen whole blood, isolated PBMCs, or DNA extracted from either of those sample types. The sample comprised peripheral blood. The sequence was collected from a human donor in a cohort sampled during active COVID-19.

The encoded CDR3 is CASSYSRPSQETQYF. The DNA reads as follows: TGTGCCAGCAGTTACTCGAGGCCCTCTCAAGAGACCCAGTACTTC. The V gene is TRBV6-5 and the J gene is TRBJ2-5, with the D gene call left open. Reading the germline V gene gives CDR1 MNHEY and CDR2 SVGAGI. From its cysteine to its phenylalanine, the CDR3 spans 15 amino acids. The only DNA kept is the CDR3, 45 bases in frame from the first base. V and J are truncated by 0 bases and 2 bases respectively, leaving an intervening sequence of 10 bases.